The 31 T cell receptor beta chains reported below all come from one sample, sequenced in a study of CD8 T cells in ankylosing spondylitis. The antigens for these receptors are not known. TCRdb ran MiXCR on the 5' RACE reads and lists one entry per CDR3 protein. The sample yields fewer than 500,000 distinct CDR3 sequences, under 25% seen once. Study results and caveats: Ankylosing spondylitis blood seemed to carry a telltale TCR beta motif made of roughly 8 highly homologous variants.

Sequenced sample: blood, either unsorted or a sorted T cell fraction (not recorded which). The receptors stem from a male donor with ankylosing spondylitis.

This rearrangement joins TRBV12-3 or TRBV12-4 to TRBJ1-5; a weak D match, TRBD1 (5 bases). CDR3 length: 13 amino acids. V was trimmed by 7 bases and J by 4 bases, leaving 11 bases between them. The CDR3 region has the DNA TGTGCCAGCAACCGGGGGTCAAATCAGCCCCAGCATTTT. Translation: CASNRGSNQPQHF.

This clonotype was counted many times. This sequence joins TRBV20-1 and TRBJ2-5; D gene unclear. The CDR3 is made up of 12 amino acids. V shed 0 bases and J shed 4 bases, with 6 bases lying between them. Germline CDR1 is DFQATT and CDR2 is SNEGSKA (reference sequence). CDR3 residues: CSARDSLETQYF. In nucleotides, the CDR3 is TGCAGTGCTAGAGATTCGTTAGAGACCCAGTACTTC.

The CDR3 DNA reads TGCAGTGCTAAAAGACTAGCGGGAGGGGTGAACACCGGGGAGCTGTTTTTT. It encodes CSAKRLAGGVNTGELFF. The rearrangement joins TRBV20-1 to TRBJ2-2; 14 nucleotides line up with TRBD2. Per the germline V gene, CDR1 is DFQATT and CDR2 is SNEGSKA (reference sequence). V shed 4 bases, J shed 1 base, and the junction held 5 bases outside the gene matches. This CDR3 comprises 17 residues.

This chain uses TRBV7-9 with TRBJ2-2, with 10 positions matching TRBD1. J was trimmed by 6 bases and V by 3 bases; bases with no gene match: 4. This CDR3 spans 15 amino acids. Germline V CDR1 and CDR2: SEHNR, FQNEAQ (reference sequence). The CDR3 DNA reads TGTGCCAGCAGCTTCGGGACAGGGGCCCCCGGGGAGCTGTTTTTT. Translation: CASSFGTGAPGELFF.

This clonotype came up a few times. The chain is built from TRBV11-2 and TRBJ2-1; a weak D match, TRBD1 (6 bases). The CDR3 extends over 15 amino acids. Per germline, CDR1 SGHAT and CDR2 FQNNGV. V was shortened by 5 bases and J by 3 bases, with 14 bases between the two germline ends. The CDR3 DNA follows: TGTGCCAGCAGCCCCAGGGGCGTCGTCTACAATGAGCAGTTCTTC. Translation gives CASSPRGVVYNEQFF.

This clonotype was observed a few times. This chain joins TRBV9 and TRBJ2-1; either TRBD1 or TRBD2 may fit D (5 bases each). The CDR3 is 17 amino acids. V was shortened by 4 bases and J by 0 bases, with 17 bases between the two germline ends. Germline V gives CDR1 SGDLS, CDR2 YYNGEE. The CDR3 here is CASSPSYGTDSYNEQFF. The CDR3 coding sequence is TGTGCCAGCAGCCCATCCTACGGGACGGACTCCTACAATGAGCAGTTCTTC.

The chain couples TRBV4-2 to TRBJ2-2, with 9 nucleotides matching TRBD2. V lost 3 bases and J lost 7; bases outside the gene matches: 15. CDR3 length equals 18 residues. Germline CDR1 reads LGHNA; CDR2 reads YNFKEQ. CDR3 nucleotide sequence: TGTGCCAGCAGCCAGCCGGGACTAGCAGCCGGAGGGAACGGGGAGCTGTTTTTT. Translation: CASSQPGLAAGGNGELFF.

This clonotype was seen a handful of times. The chain is built from TRBV29-1 and TRBJ1-4; unclear D gene. Germline assignment: CDR1 SQVTM and CDR2 ANQGSEA. The V end lost 4 bases, the J end lost 6 bases, and 6 bases lay between the germline ends. The CDR3 runs 11 residues. The CDR3 loop is CSVVLDEKLFF. CDR3 in DNA: TGCAGCGTTGTTCTCGATGAAAAACTGTTTTTT.

V and J are TRBV24-1 and TRBJ2-7; D could derive from TRBD1 or TRBD2 (6 bases each). Trimming left V 5 bases short and J 6 bases short, with 19 bases between. Germline CDR1 and CDR2: KGHDR and SFDVKD. The CDR3 is 15 residues long. This chain's CDR3 is CATSGRERGSGEQYF. The CDR3 nucleotides are TGTGCCACCAGTGGACGGGAGAGGGGGTCGGGCGAGCAGTACTTC.

This clonotype occurred once. The rearrangement uses TRBV20-1 and TRBJ1-4, with D perhaps TRBD1 (5 bases). The CDR3 contains 12 residues. Germline values: CDR1 DFQATT, CDR2 SNEGSKA (reference sequence). This CDR3 reads CSAPGKNEKLFF. The CDR3 region has the DNA TGCAGCGCCCCAGGGAAGAATGAAAAACTGTTTTTT.

The chain combines TRBV4-3 with TRBJ2-7, with a possible D match to TRBD1 (5 bases). CDR1 is LGHNA, CDR2 YSLEER, per germline. The CDR3 is 17 residues long. V gave up 0 bases and J gave up 2 bases, with 17 bases separating them. Here the CDR3 DNA reads TGCGCCAGCAGCCAAGAATTTAGGGGAACAGCAGCCTACGAGCAGTACTTC. As protein: CASSQEFRGTAAYEQYF.

This chain connects TRBV29-1 to TRBJ2-1; TRBD2 aligns across 14 bases. Trimming at V came to 4 bases and at J to 2 bases, leaving 4 bases not matched to a gene. The CDR3 contains 16 residues. In germline, CDR1 is SQVTM, CDR2 ANQGSEA. This CDR3 is CSVVGTSGSAYNEQFF. DNA of the CDR3: TGCAGCGTTGTTGGGACTAGCGGGAGCGCCTACAATGAGCAGTTCTTC.

The V and J genes are TRBV25-1 and TRBJ2-7; TRBD2 agrees at 8 bases. In germline, CDR1 is MGHDK, CDR2 SYGVNS. The CDR3 runs 15 residues. Trimming took 4 bases from V and 2 from J; bases not matched to a gene: 7. CDR3 nucleotides: TGTGCCAGCAGTGGGGATCAGCGGGGGACCTACGAGCAGTACTTC. Its translation is CASSGDQRGTYEQYF.

The J gene is TRBJ2-5, the V gene TRBV6-2 or TRBV6-3; possibly TRBD2 for D (5 bases). CDR1 and CDR2 from the germline V gene are MNHEY and SVGEGT. This CDR3 contains 12 residues. The ends were cut back, 8 bases at V and 0 bases at J, with 7 bases in the middle. CDR3 sequence: CASGGYQETQYF. The CDR3 nucleotides read TGTGCCAGCGGCGGGTACCAAGAGACCCAGTACTTC.

The chain recombines TRBV2 with TRBJ2-3; D remains ambiguous. Germline-derived CDR1 and CDR2 are SNHLY and FYNNEI. Between the trimmed V and J ends, which lost 0 bases and 2 bases, there was a span of 18 bases. There are 18 residues in the CDR3. The CDR3 loop is CASSEAGSRQPNTDTQYF. In DNA, the CDR3 is TGTGCCAGCAGTGAAGCCGGCTCGCGCCAGCCTAACACAGATACGCAGTATTTT.

The chain has TRBV5-1 and TRBJ1-2, with no clear D. The CDR3 is 13 amino acids. The V and J ends lost 2 bases and 0 bases respectively, with 5 bases between them. The germline V gene has CDR1 SGHRS and CDR2 YFSETQ. In nucleotides, the CDR3 is TGCGCCAGCAGCTTTACGGCTAACTATGGCTACACCTTC. Protein: CASSFTANYGYTF.

V and J are TRBV6-1 and TRBJ2-5, with D maybe TRBD1 (6 bases). Germline values: CDR1 MNHNS, CDR2 SASEGT. CDR3 size: 14 residues. V was trimmed by 4 bases and J by 5 bases, leaving 14 bases between them. This CDR3 reads CASSGRDTVETQYF. The CDR3, as DNA: TGTGCCAGCAGTGGAAGGGACACCGTGGAGACCCAGTACTTC.

The CDR3 spells CASSSNFGSYNEQFF. The DNA for the CDR3 is TGTGCCAGCAGCTCGAACTTCGGATCCTACAATGAGCAGTTCTTC. This sequence joins TRBV11-2 and TRBJ2-1; D unresolved. Trimming shortened V by 4 bases and J by 1 base, and 11 bases separated the two germline ends. Germline CDR1 reads SGHAT; CDR2 reads FQNNGV. CDR3 size: 15 residues. The variable domain in full, with the rest retrieved from reference TRBV11-2 and TRBJ2-1, is EAGVAQSPRYKIIEKRQSVAFWCNPISGHATLYWYQQILGQGPKLLIQFQNNGVVDDSQLPKDRFSAERLKGVDSTLKIQPAKLEDSAVYLCASSSNFGSYNEQFFGPGTRLTVL.

This sequence joins TRBV14 and TRBJ1-1, with a tentative D call TRBD1 (6 bases). Trimming cost V 4 bases and J 4 bases, with 13 bases left between them. Germline V lookup: CDR1 SGHDN, CDR2 FVKESK. The CDR3 extends over 14 amino acids. The CDR3 bases are TGTGCCAGCAGCCTTACAACCAGGGGCACTGAAGCTTTCTTT. Translation: CASSLTTRGTEAFF.

The rearrangement uses TRBV5-1 and TRBJ2-1, with TRBD2 matching over 11 bases. Trimming took 0 bases from V and 6 from J; bases not matched to a gene: 11. The CDR3 contains 18 residues. CDR1 is SGHRS, CDR2 YFSETQ, per germline. The CDR3 region has the DNA TGCGCCAGCAGCTTGGTCCTAGGAGCCCTAGCGGGAGGCAATGAGCAGTTCTTC. Protein sequence: CASSLVLGALAGGNEQFF.

This clonotype was seen a few times. The rearrangement links TRBV6-1 to TRBJ1-1; no firm D call. This CDR3 has 14 residues. V dropped 2 bases and J dropped 4 bases, with 11 bases sitting between them. CDR1 is MNHNS, CDR2 SASEGT, per germline. CDR3 DNA sequence: TGTGCCAGCAGTGAATCCTCGGGAACCACTGAAGCTTTCTTT. Amino acid sequence: CASSESSGTTEAFF.

The chain is built from TRBV5-1 and TRBJ1-1; no clear D. CDR3 size: 15 residues. Germline loops: CDR1 SGHRS, CDR2 YFSETQ. V gave up 0 bases and J gave up 5 bases, with 14 bases separating them. CDR3 sequence (DNA): TGCGCCAGCAGCTTGGAGGTGGATTCGAGTACTGAAGCTTTCTTT. Amino acids: CASSLEVDSSTEAFF.

This clonotype was picked up a small number of times. The chain joins TRBV29-1 to TRBJ2-5; 7 bases align to TRBD1. The J segment lost 2 bases and the V segment lost 7 bases, leaving 13 bases of the junction unmatched. The CDR3 spans 15 residues. Per germline, CDR1 SQVTM and CDR2 ANQGSEA. CDR3 in amino acids: CSALKTGTLQETQYF. CDR3 DNA: TGCAGCGCTCTTAAGACAGGGACCCTTCAAGAGACCCAGTACTTC.

The chain employs TRBV19 and TRBJ2-7; D not resolved. Trimming pared 5 bases from V and 2 bases from J, leaving 13 bases between. The CDR3 length is 14 residues. Germline V CDR1 and CDR2: LNHDA, SQIVND (reference sequence). The CDR3 sequence is CASSRPGLTYEQYF. In DNA form, the CDR3 reads TGTGCCAGTAGTCGCCCCGGTTTAACCTACGAGCAGTACTTC.

The chain links TRBV7-2 to TRBJ1-5; a possible D gene is TRBD1 (5 bases). Germline CDR1 is SGHTA and CDR2 is FQGNSA. V lost 1 base and J 3 bases, leaving 10 bases between the germline ends. The CDR3 length is 15 residues. CDR3 DNA sequence: TGTGCCAGCAGCTTAGTTGGGACCCTCAATCAGCCCCAGCATTTT. Its protein is CASSLVGTLNQPQHF.

This clonotype came up many times. CDR3: CSVASTGDGEQYF. The CDR3, as DNA: TGCAGCGTCGCGTCGACAGGGGACGGCGAGCAGTACTTC. This rearrangement joins TRBV29-1 to TRBJ2-7, with 8 bases that match TRBD1. Germline CDR1 SQVTM, CDR2 ANQGSEA. The CDR3 consists of 13 residues. V lost 6 bases to trimming and J lost 6 bases; unmatched junction nucleotides: 10.

V and J are TRBV10-3 and TRBJ1-1, with TRBD1 as a possible D gene (5 bases). The CDR3 sequence is 14 residues long. CDR1 is ENHRY, CDR2 SYGVKD, per germline. V was trimmed by 5 bases and J by 5 bases, leaving 15 bases between them. CDR3 DNA: TGTGCCATCAGTTCCAAACAGGTAGTAACTGAAGCTTTCTTT. Residues: CAISSKQVVTEAFF.

The J gene is TRBJ2-7, the V gene TRBV28, with 8 bases that match TRBD1. From germline, CDR1 is MDHEN and CDR2 SYDVKM. The CDR3 is 13 residues long. J lost 5 bases, V lost 5 bases, and 5 bases had no gene match. CDR3 sequence: CASSQGARNEQYF. In DNA, the CDR3 is TGTGCCAGCAGTCAGGGGGCACGGAACGAGCAGTACTTC.

The table lists this clonotype with a few counts. The rearrangement links TRBV11-3 to TRBJ2-3; a weak D match, TRBD2 (6 bases). The CDR3 runs 16 residues. V gave up 5 bases and J gave up 0 bases, with 15 bases separating them. Germline V gene lookup returns CDR1 SGHNT and CDR2 YENEEA. CDR3 nucleotide sequence: TGTGCCAGCAGCAGGAGGGTGGACACGAGCACAGATACGCAGTATTTT. Translation: CASSRRVDTSTDTQYF.

This chain uses TRBV7-2 with TRBJ2-5, with 8 bases matching TRBD2. This CDR3 contains 16 residues. CDR1 and CDR2 (germline): SGHTA, FQGNSA. With V trimmed by 1 base and J by 4 bases, 8 bases remained unmatched. CDR3 region: CASSLVGGLAGETQYF. The CDR3, as DNA: TGTGCCAGCAGCTTAGTAGGGGGTCTAGCGGGAGAGACCCAGTACTTC.

This chain uses TRBV6-5 with TRBJ2-7, with D possibly being TRBD2 (6 bases). The CDR3 runs to 12 residues. CDR1 MNHEY and CDR2 SVGAGI come from the germline V gene. V was trimmed by 6 bases and J by 6 bases, leaving 12 bases between them. This CDR3 reads CASSGRWGEQYF. DNA of the CDR3: TGTGCCAGCAGCGGGAGATGGGGCGAGCAGTACTTC.